The rows below give T cell receptor beta chains drawn from one sample of a study of regulatory T cells in long-lasting Graves disease. TCRdb reprocessed the multiplex PCR reads via MiXCR and lists one record per CDR3 protein. The sample shows roughly 500,000 distinct CDR3 sequences, more than 20% of them seen only once. The sequences come from peripheral blood mononuclear cells (PBMCs), collected when the disease was refractory, from a patient treated with antithyroid drugs. The receptors were sampled from a female donor with Graves disease. CDR3s include the opening cysteine and the closing phenylalanine or tryptophan. D genes are given only for firm matches. Some rows mark clone size as missing; the rest say once, few, many or name a class of expanded clone.

>-|14|few|TRBJ1-5|TRBV20-1
TGCAGTGCTAGAGTGGGGGGGGCCGGGTCACCCCAGCATTTT
CSARVGGAGSPQHF
>-|15|-|TRBJ1-2|TRBV28
TGTGCCAGCAGTTTCGCGGAACGGACCCTCTATGGCTACACCTTC
CASSFAERTLYGYTF
>-|13|few|TRBJ2-3|TRBV5-1
TGCGCCAGCAGCTTAGGAGGGTCCGATACGCAGTATTTT
CASSLGGSDTQYF
>-|14|few|TRBJ2-7|TRBV16
TGTGCCAGCAGTTTTTTAGGCAACCACTACGAGCAGTACTTC
CASSFLGNHYEQYF
>-|11|-|TRBJ2-1|TRBV29-1
TGCAGCGTTGAAGTGGGCAATGAGCAGTTCTTC
CSVEVGNEQFF
>-|14|many|TRBJ2-7|TRBV27
TGTGCCAGCAGTTTATCGCAGTATCCCTACGAGCAGTACTTC
CASSLSQYPYEQYF
>TRBD1|16|-|TRBJ2-6|TRBV6-1
TGTGCCAGCACCAGGACAGGTAGTGCTGGGGCCAACGTCCTGACTTTC
CASTRTGSAGANVLTF
>TRBD2|17|many|TRBJ2-5|TRBV28
TGTGCCAGCAGTTTACAGCGGGAGTGGGTCAAGGGAGAGACCCAGTACTTC
CASSLQREWVKGETQYF
>-|16|many|TRBJ2-4|TRBV7-3
TGTGCCAGCAGCTTCAGACCAGAGGCCAATCTGAACATTCAGTACTTC
CASSFRPEANLNIQYF
>-|15|-|TRBJ2-5|TRBV27
TGTGCCAGCACTCGGCTCGGACAGATAGGAGAGACCCAGTACTTC
CASTRLGQIGETQYF
>-|9|few|TRBJ1-1|TRBV7-9
TGTGCCAGCAGCCCAGTGGTAGAGTTT
CASSPVVEF
>TRBD1|13|-|TRBJ1-5|TRBV19
TGTGCCAGTAGCCCGACAGGGGAGGGGTCCCAGCATTTT
CASSPTGEGSQHF
>TRBD1|20|many|TRBJ2-6|TRBV28
TGTGCCAGCAGGCCCCCGGGACAGGGGGCCTCGAGCTCTGGGGCCAACGTCCTGACTTTC
CASRPPGQGASSSGANVLTF
>TRBD1|14|many|TRBJ1-2|TRBV12-3/TRBV12-4
TGTGCCAGCAGTTTGAGGACAGGGCGAGATGGCTACACCTTC
CASSLRTGRDGYTF
>-|15|few|TRBJ1-1|TRBV4-1
TGCGCCAGCAGCCAAGTTCAGGGAATGGGTACTGAAGCTTTCTTT
CASSQVQGMGTEAFF
>-|16|-|TRBJ2-1|TRBV12-3/TRBV12-4
TGTGCCAGCAGTTTGAGGAGGGGTTACCGTTACAATGAGCAGTTCTTC
CASSLRRGYRYNEQFF
>TRBD2|14|many|TRBJ2-5|TRBV10-3
TGTGCCATCAAGGAGACTAGCGCTCAAGGGGGCCAGTACTTC
CAIKETSAQGGQYF
>TRBD2|20|-|TRBJ2-2|TRBV4-1
TGCGCCAGCAGCCGAGGGGTCGGGACTAGCGGGAGGAGATGGACCGGGGAGCTGTTTTTT
CASSRGVGTSGRRWTGELFF
>-|18|many|TRBJ1-2|TRBV2
TGTGCCAGCAGTGACGCCCGGGCAGGGTTACAAACGGCCACGCTAACCACCTTC
CASSDARAGLQTATLTTF
>TRBD1|14|many|TRBJ2-7|TRBV15
TGTGCCACCAGCAGAGATGACAGGGGAGACGAGCAGTACTTC
CATSRDDRGDEQYF
>-|14|many|TRBJ2-5|TRBV20-1
TGCAGTGCTAGCCCTGACAGGCCTGAAGAGACCCAGTACTTC
CSASPDRPEETQYF
>TRBD1|15|few|TRBJ1-2|TRBV6-1
TGTGCCAGCAGTCAACAGGGGGCAGCTAACTATGGCTACACCTTC
CASSQQGAANYGYTF
>-|13|-|TRBJ1-6|TRBV15
TGTGCCACCAGCAGGGCCCAAGATTCACCCCTCCACTTT
CATSRAQDSPLHF
>-|15|many|TRBJ1-4|TRBV7-8
TGTGCCAGCAGCTTTGGATGGGCAACTAATGAAAAACTGTTTTTT
CASSFGWATNEKLFF
>TRBD2|16|few|TRBJ2-5|TRBV7-2
TGTGCCAGCAGCCGATATAGACTAGCCATTGAAGAGACCCAGTACTTC
CASSRYRLAIEETQYF
>-|11|-|TRBJ2-5|TRBV4-1
TGCGCCAGCAGCCAAGGGACGACCCAGTACTTC
CASSQGTTQYF
>-|14|many|TRBJ1-5|TRBV28
TGTGCCAGCCTTGAGGGAGGGAACAATCAGCCCCAGCATTTT
CASLEGGNNQPQHF
>TRBD1|17|-|TRBJ1-1|TRBV15
TGTGCCACCAGCACCCGGACAGGCCTTAGGCGCGTGACTGAAGCTTTCTTT
CATSTRTGLRRVTEAFF
>-|13|-|TRBJ2-1|TRBV5-1
TGCGCCAGCAGCACAACAGGGTACAATGAGCAGTTCTTC
CASSTTGYNEQFF
>-|14|few|TRBJ2-3|TRBV5-1
TGCGCCAGCATGGTGGGAGGCCTCACAGATACGCAGTATTTT
CASMVGGLTDTQYF
>-|16|-|TRBJ2-5|TRBV19
TGTGCCAGTAGTATAGGACGAAGCGGTGGGGTCGAGACCCAGTACTTC
CASSIGRSGGVETQYF
>-|15|few|TRBJ2-7|TRBV7-9
TGTGCCAGCAGCAAATCGTCGTCCAGCTCCTACGAGCAGTACTTC
CASSKSSSSSYEQYF
>TRBD2|17|-|TRBJ2-6|TRBV27
TGTGCCAGCAGTTTTTCGGGGGGGAGCTCTGGGGCCAACGTCCTGACTTTC
CASSFSGGSSGANVLTF
>TRBD2|13|many|TRBJ2-7|TRBV28
TGTGCCAGCAGTCCTAGCGGGAGCGTCCAGCAGTACTTC
CASSPSGSVQQYF
>TRBD2|17|few|TRBJ2-2|TRBV7-9
TGTGCCTCCAGGGTGACCGGGAGGGCCGGAGGGGCCGGGGAGCTGTTTTTT
CASRVTGRAGGAGELFF
>-|15|few|TRBJ1-5|TRBV10-3
TGTGCCATCAGTGAGTCCCGGGGCCGGAATCAGCCCCAGCATTTT
CAISESRGRNQPQHF
>-|17|-|TRBJ2-2|TRBV16
TGTGCCAGCAGCCAATCAAAGGGGACAGCGGGCACCGGGGAGCTGTTTTTT
CASSQSKGTAGTGELFF
>TRBD2|16|-|TRBJ2-4|TRBV19
TGTGCCAGTAGTACCTTAGCGGGAGGTACTTGGAACATTCAGTACTTC
CASSTLAGGTWNIQYF
>-|13|many|TRBJ1-2|TRBV28
TGTGCCAGCACCCTGACGGAGGCCTATGGCTACACCTTC
CASTLTEAYGYTF
>-|14|many|TRBJ1-2|TRBV12-3/TRBV12-4
TGTGCCAGCAGTTTGTCAGGGGCTCACTATGGCTACACCTTC
CASSLSGAHYGYTF
>TRBD1|12|many|TRBJ1-4|TRBV29-1
TGCAGCGTCGAGACAGGGCCAGAAAAACTGTTTTTT
CSVETGPEKLFF
>-|14|many|TRBJ2-7|TRBV11-1
TGTGCCAGCAGCCCACAAGGGGGGCTCTACGAGCAGTACTTC
CASSPQGGLYEQYF
>-|14|many|TRBJ1-1|TRBV18
TGTGCCAGCTCACCCAGGGCCCTGAACACTGAAGCTTTCTTT
CASSPRALNTEAFF
>TRBD2|16|-|TRBJ2-7|TRBV4-1
TGCGCCAGCAGCCAAGTAACAGCGGGAGGCCGGGGCGAGCAGTACTTC
CASSQVTAGGRGEQYF
>TRBD1|14|-|TRBJ1-5|TRBV28
TGTGCCAGCGTAAAAGGACAGGGCTTTCAGCCCCAGCATTTT
CASVKGQGFQPQHF
>-|15|few|TRBJ2-1|TRBV12-3/TRBV12-4
TGTGCCAGCAGTTCTGGGGGGAGATTCTACAATGAGCAGTTCTTC
CASSSGGRFYNEQFF
>-|15|few|TRBJ2-1|TRBV6-2/TRBV6-3
TGTGCCAGCAACCCGAGACTCAGCTCCTACAATGAGCAGTTCTTC
CASNPRLSSYNEQFF